The 14 T cell receptor beta chains reported below all come from one sample, sequenced in a study of blood T cell repertoires in COVID-19. Sequencing used immunoSEQ multiplex PCR; TCRdb keeps in-frame clones, though not all of them. The repertoire consists of fewer than 60,000 clones, with 89% occurring once and the leading ten covering around 10%. Specimen: peripheral blood. These receptors all stem from an elderly man with active or convalescent COVID-19.

This CDR3 reads CASRRTGGYETQYF. For the CDR3, the DNA is TGTGCCAGTAGGAGGACAGGGGGCTACGAGACCCAGTACTTC. V and J are TRBV19 and TRBJ2-5; 11 bases agree with TRBD1. This CDR3 has 14 residues. V lost 6 bases and J lost 5; bases outside the gene matches: 5. CDR1 and CDR2 (germline): LNHDA, SQIVND (reference sequence). Together with reference TRBV19 and TRBJ2-5, the CDR3 gives the full variable domain: DGGITQSPKYLFRKEGQNVTLSCEQNLNHDAMYWYRQDPGQGLRLIYYSQIVNDFQKGDIAEGYSVSREKKESFPLTVTSAQKNPTAFYLCASRRTGGYETQYFGPGTRLLVL.

The chain recombines TRBV7-2 with TRBJ1-6; no clear D. V was trimmed by 1 base and J by 3 bases, leaving 4 bases between them. CDR1 is SGHTA and CDR2 is FQGNSA in the germline V gene. This CDR3 has 14 residues. The CDR3 loop reads CASSLDGYNSPLHF. For the CDR3, the DNA is TGTGCCAGCAGCTTAGACGGCTATAATTCACCCCTCCACTTT.

V gene TRBV14 combines with J gene TRBJ2-3; 8 bases fit TRBD2. The J segment lost 4 bases and the V segment lost 4 bases, leaving 4 bases of the junction unmatched. The CDR3 consists of 14 residues. Germline loops: CDR1 SGHDN, CDR2 FVKESK. CDR3 residues: CASSRAGAPDTQYF. The CDR3 DNA reads TGTGCCAGCAGCCGAGCGGGAGCCCCAGATACGCAGTATTTT.

The chain carries TRBV6-5 and TRBJ2-7; 10 bases fit TRBD2. The J segment lost 4 bases and the V segment lost 10 bases, leaving 7 bases of the junction unmatched. This CDR3 comprises 13 residues. The germline V gene has CDR1 MNHEY and CDR2 SVGAGI. The CDR3 bases are TGTGCCACCAAGCGGGAGGGCCTATACGAGCAGTACTTC. It yields the protein CATKREGLYEQYF.

The V and J genes are TRBV6-5 and TRBJ2-2; D not certain. Trimming removed 5 bases at V and 7 bases at J, with 8 bases between. From germline, CDR1 is MNHEY and CDR2 SVGAGI. This CDR3 is built from 12 residues. The CDR3 sequence is CASSPQNGELFF. The DNA of the CDR3 is TGTGCCAGCAGTCCCCAGAACGGGGAGCTGTTTTTT.

This chain uses TRBV21-1 with TRBJ2-2; the table calls TRBD2, which could not be checked here. TRBV21-1 is reported as a pseudogene. The CDR3 extends over 16 amino acids. The CDR3 DNA sequence: TGTGCCAGCAGCAAACCGGGTAGGGAGGACACCGGGGAGCTGTTTTTT. As protein: CASSKPGREDTGELFF.

The V call is TRBV3-1 (or the pseudogene TRBV3-2), the J call TRBJ2-5, with 9 nucleotides matching TRBD1. Trimming cost V 1 base and J 1 base; bases outside gene matches: 10. This CDR3 has 18 amino acids. Germline CDR1 and CDR2: LGHDT and YNNKEL (reference sequence). For the CDR3, the DNA is TGTGCCAGCAGCCAAGGCAGATCCGGGACAGGGTCCCAAGAGACCCAGTACTTC. This codes for CASSQGRSGTGSQETQYF.

This clone came up a few times. The genes are TRBV19 and TRBJ2-1, with TRBD2 matching over 10 bases. From germline, CDR1 is LNHDA and CDR2 SQIVND (reference sequence). There are 16 residues in the CDR3. V shed 4 bases and J 4 bases; nucleotides not matched to a gene: 7. The CDR3 is CASSKLAGEFYNEQFF. The CDR3, as DNA: TGTGCCAGTAGTAAGCTAGCGGGAGAGTTTTACAATGAGCAGTTCTTC.

V gene TRBV3-1 (or the pseudogene TRBV3-2) combines with J gene TRBJ2-1; TRBD2 matches 7 bases. Germline-derived CDR1 and CDR2 are LGHDT and YNNKEL (reference sequence). Germline trimming cut 6 bases from V and 15 bases from J; bases unmatched to any gene: 8. The CDR3 extends over 11 amino acids. The CDR3 loop is CASRRRTRMFF. The CDR3 nucleotides read TGTGCCAGCAGGCGTCGGACTAGGATGTTCTTC.

The chain combines TRBV5-5 with TRBJ1-2; 10 bases line up with TRBD1. Germline V gives CDR1 SGHKS, CDR2 YYEKEE (reference sequence). The CDR3 is 16 amino acids. The V segment lost 5 bases and the J segment 3 bases; nucleotides outside the gene matches: 10. The CDR3 sequence: CASSRTGTGDYYGYTF. The CDR3 DNA is TGTGCCAGCAGTCGGACCGGGACAGGGGACTACTATGGCTACACCTTC.

The chain employs TRBV7-2 and TRBJ2-3, with 15 bases that match TRBD2. Germline assignment: CDR1 SGHTA and CDR2 FQGNSA. CDR3 length equals 16 residues. Trimming took 7 bases from V and 8 from J; bases not matched to a gene: 10. The CDR3 protein is CASTQSPGLAGGTQYF. The CDR3 DNA sequence: TGTGCCAGCACCCAATCGCCGGGACTAGCGGGAGGTACGCAGTATTTT.

This clone has only a few counts. The V and J genes are TRBV19 and TRBJ2-2; D might be TRBD2 (5 bases). V was pared by 3 bases and J by 5 bases, with 7 bases between. This CDR3 spans 13 amino acids. Looked up from germline, CDR1 is LNHDA and CDR2 is SQIVND (reference sequence). Here the CDR3 DNA reads TGTGCCAGTAGTATGGCGGGTACCGGGGAGCTGTTTTTT. It encodes CASSMAGTGELFF. The variable domain in full, completed from reference TRBV19 and TRBJ2-2, reads DGGITQSPKYLFRKEGQNVTLSCEQNLNHDAMYWYRQDPGQGLRLIYYSQIVNDFQKGDIAEGYSVSREKKESFPLTVTSAQKNPTAFYLCASSMAGTGELFFGEGSRLTVL.

V gene TRBV13 combines with J gene TRBJ2-7; 7 bases are a match to TRBD2. Germline V lookup: CDR1 PRHDT, CDR2 FYEKMQ (reference sequence). The J segment lost 2 bases and the V segment lost 2 bases, leaving 9 bases of the junction unmatched. This CDR3 has 16 residues. CDR3 loop: CASSLFEGRAAYEQYF. The CDR3 nucleotides read TGTGCCAGCAGCTTATTTGAAGGGAGGGCGGCCTACGAGCAGTACTTC. The full variable domain, rest sourced from reference TRBV13 and TRBJ2-7, is AAGVIQSPRHLIKEKRETATLKCYPIPRHDTVYWYQQGPGQDPQFLISFYEKMQSDKGSIPDRFSAQQFSDYHSELNMSSLELGDSALYFCASSLFEGRAAYEQYFGPGTRLTVT.

The gene calls are TRBV5-8 and TRBJ2-7; 10 nucleotides line up with TRBD1. The trim removed 4 bases at V and 2 bases at J, leaving 9 bases unmatched. CDR3 length equals 16 residues. CDR1 is SGHTS, CDR2 YDEGEE, per germline. DNA of the CDR3: TGTGCCAGCAGCATGCATACCGGGACAGGGGCCTACGAGCAGTACTTC. This codes for CASSMHTGTGAYEQYF. Using reference TRBV5-8 and TRBJ2-7 for the parts outside the CDR3, the full variable domain is EAGVTQSPTHLIKTRGQQATLRCSPISGHTSVYWYQQALGLGLQFLLWYDEGEERNRGNFPPRFSGRQFPNYSSELNVNALELEDSALYLCASSMHTGTGAYEQYFGPGTRLTVT.